The 18 T cell receptor beta chains in this list originate from one sample, sequenced in a study of tumor-infiltrating lymphocytes in primary liver carcinoma. Unsorted bulk tissue, about 18-32 mg of it, served as the source for co-extraction of RNA and DNA. A primer matching the constant region was used to make TCR beta cDNA from 500 to 600 ng of total RNA. What produced the TCR beta libraries was three nested multiplex PCR rounds using slightly modified ARM-PCR. Running around 9 cycles apiece, the first two PCR rounds relied on TRBV1-TRBV30 forward primers together with a C-beta reverse primer. MiXCR, applied by TCRdb to the multiplex PCR reads, yields one record per CDR3 protein. The sample has tens of thousands of distinct CDR3 sequences; over 65% are singletons. Sequences were obtained from liver tumor tissue from sampling region 2. Sample subset: tumor region T2, inferior pole. The receptor set was obtained from a middle-aged man with primary liver carcinoma and hepatitis B virus infection.

Comment on this clonotype: The junction departs from the called germline gene at one end, perhaps through a read error. V usage is TRBV11-2 and J usage is TRBJ2-1; D is ambiguous. Germline assignment: CDR1 SGHAT and CDR2 FQNNGV. This CDR3 is built from 14 residues. CDR3 DNA: TGTGCCCGCAGCTTATACCGTCTAATTAGTGAGCAGTTCTTC. The encoded protein is CARSLYRLISEQFF.

Turning to this clonotype: This may stem from a read error, because a much larger clone lies one nucleotide away. The chain carries TRBV7-2 and TRBJ2-1; tentative D call: TRBD2 (6 bases). The CDR3 totals 12 residues. Germline CDR1 is SGHTA and CDR2 is FQGNSA. Trimming left V 7 bases short and J 9 bases short, with 13 bases between. CDR3 nucleotide sequence: TGTGCCAGCAACCTAACGGGAGCTGAGCAGTTCTTC. This translates into CASNLTGAEQFF.

This clonotype was observed a single time. An end of the junction does not agree with germline; a read error may underlie this. The CDR3 DNA reads as TGCGCCAGCAACCAAGATCGGCGCTTTGAGTTGTTCACCGGGGAGCTGTTTTTT. Protein sequence: CASNQDRRFELFTGELFF. This rearrangement joins TRBV4-1 to TRBJ2-2, with D uncertain. Germline CDR1 and CDR2: MGHRA and YSYEKL. This CDR3 has 18 residues.

As regards this clonotype: A much larger clonotype is one base distant, so this may be a read error. The V and J genes are TRBV6-5 and TRBJ1-2; possibly TRBD1 for D (5 bases). Germline loops: CDR1 MNHEY, CDR2 SVGAGI. The CDR3 is 14 amino acids. This CDR3 reads CTSRPGTAELGYTF. DNA for the CDR3: TGTACCAGCAGACCCGGGACGGCTGAGTTGGGCTACACCTTC.

This clonotype came up once. The CDR3 carries no conserved terminal phenylalanine or tryptophan, so it likely arises from a read error. The DNA is omitted, as the CDR3 cannot be located on it reliably, and the CDR3 follows TCRdb's listing. The V call is TRBV6-2 or TRBV6-3, the J call TRBJ2-1; the table names TRBD2, a call not compared with the DNA. Germline V lookup: CDR1 MNHEY, CDR2 SVGEGT. The CDR3 spans 18 amino acids, including both terminal residues. The CDR3 reads CASSYLPGTSGSWDEQSI.

This clonotype was counted a few times. This CDR3 fails to terminate in the conserved phenylalanine or tryptophan, so it likely reflects a read error. This chain links TRBV6-5 with TRBJ2-7; 8 nucleotides match TRBD1. The CDR3 has 13 amino acids. J lost 6 bases, V lost 7 bases, and 8 bases had no gene match. Germline V gives CDR1 MNHEY, CDR2 SVGAGI. The CDR3 loop reads CASNYDRGGEQYL. The CDR3 DNA reads as TGTGCCAGCAACTACGACAGGGGTGGCGAGCAGTACCTC.

Concerning this clonotype itself: Its ends do not fully match the called genes, so a read error is possible. This chain joins TRBV4-2 and TRBJ1-3, with unresolved D. This CDR3 comprises 16 residues. The V gene's germline CDR1 is LGHNA and CDR2 YNFKEQ. The CDR3 sequence: CVSCQDVGLAGNTIYF. DNA of the CDR3: TGTGTCAGCTGCCAAGATGTAGGCCTCGCTGGAAACACCATATATTTT.

As for this clonotype: Since a much larger clone is just one base distant, this may be a read error. This chain uses TRBV5-1 with TRBJ2-2; tentatively, D is TRBD2 (6 bases). This CDR3 spans 15 amino acids. Germline V gene data show CDR1 as SGHRS and CDR2 as YFSETQ. The CDR3 sequence is CASRGSGDPTGELCF. As DNA, the CDR3 is TGCGCCAGCAGAGGGTCGGGAGACCCCACCGGGGAGCTGTGTTTT.

This rearrangement joins TRBV6-1 to TRBJ1-5; TRBD1 matches 7 bases. The CDR3 sequence is 14 residues long. Germline loops: CDR1 MNHNS, CDR2 SASEGT. V shed 6 bases, J shed 4 bases, and the junction held 6 bases outside the gene matches. CDR3: CASSPSQGNQPQHF. For the CDR3, the DNA is TGTGCCAGCAGCCCCTCACAGGGGAATCAGCCCCAGCATTTT.

In the case of this clonotype: One junction end does not reproduce the germline sequence, and a read error may be involved. V is TRBV29-1 and J is TRBJ2-7; 7 nucleotides line up with TRBD1. The CDR3 sequence is 13 residues long. Per the germline V gene, CDR1 is SQVTM and CDR2 is ANQGSEA. The CDR3 protein is CSVAPTGLHGQYF. Written as DNA, the CDR3 is TGCAGCGTTGCCCCGACAGGGCTCCACGGGCAATACTTT.

As to this clonotype: The junction differs from germline at one of its ends, possibly a read error. The CDR3 nucleotides are TGTGCCAGTAGTTACCCCATTAGCAGGATAGCGAATGAGCAGTTCTTC. Translating it yields CASSYPISRIANEQFF. The V and J genes are TRBV6-6 and TRBJ2-1; tentative D call: TRBD2 (5 bases). CDR1 and CDR2 from the germline V gene are MNHNY and SVGAGI (reference sequence). The CDR3 totals 16 residues.

This clonotype has just one count. A much more abundant neighbour one base away suggests this may be a read error. V and J are TRBV28 and TRBJ1-4; maybe TRBD1 (6 bases). The CDR3 has 14 amino acids. V lost 3 bases and J lost 5, with 10 bases in between. Germline-derived CDR1 and CDR2 are MDHEN and SYDVKM. The CDR3 reads CASSFGGPNEKLFF. Written as DNA, the CDR3 is TGTGCCAGCAGTTTTGGGGGCCCAAATGAAAAACTGTTTTTT. Drawing the rest from reference TRBV28 and TRBJ1-4, the complete variable domain is DVKVTQSSRYLVKRTGEKVFLECVQDMDHENMFWYRQDPGLGLRLIYFSYDVKMKEKGDIPEGYSVSREKKERFSLILESASTNQTSMYLCASSFGGPNEKLFFGSGTQLSVL.

A remark on this clonotype: One junction end disagrees with the germline gene, perhaps due to a read error. This sequence joins TRBV4-1 and TRBJ1-1; the D is unclear. This CDR3 spans 15 amino acids. Germline V CDR1 and CDR2: MGHRA, YSYEKL. In DNA, the CDR3 is TGTGCCAACAGCCATGTGTTTCGGTCGAACACTGAAGCTTTCTTT. Amino acid sequence: CANSHVFRSNTEAFF.

This clonotype was detected once. This likely comes from a read error, as the CDR3 has no conserved phenylalanine or tryptophan at its end. This chain joins TRBV29-1 and TRBJ2-1; 11 bases match TRBD2. The CDR3 is 15 amino acids. Per germline, CDR1 SQVTM and CDR2 ANQGSEA. The V gene end was trimmed by 7 bases and the J gene end by 6 bases; junction bases not matched to a gene: 11. CDR3: CSAQASLAGGNEQFL. The CDR3 DNA is TGCAGCGCTCAAGCTTCTCTAGCGGGAGGCAATGAGCAGTTCCTC.

Of note for this clonotype: A read error may produce the germline difference seen at one junction end. This chain uses TRBV28 with TRBJ1-5; a possible D gene is TRBD1 (5 bases). This CDR3 has 13 residues. Germline V gives CDR1 MDHEN, CDR2 SYDVKM. The CDR3 nucleotides are TGTACCAGCAGTCTAGGGGCGAGTCGTCTCCAGCATTTT. It specifies CTSSLGASRLQHF.

In the case of this clonotype: The junction and the germline gene differ at one end; a read error may be behind it. The rearrangement uses TRBV30 and TRBJ2-6, with TRBD1 as a possible D gene (6 bases). The V gene's germline CDR1 is GTSNPN and CDR2 SVGIG (reference sequence). The CDR3 sequence is 16 residues long. The CDR3: CACDRWQNSGANALTF. In nucleotides, the CDR3 is TGTGCCTGTGACAGGTGGCAAAACTCTGGGGCCAACGCCCTGACTTTC.

This clonotype was found many times. The chain couples TRBV6-5 to TRBJ2-1; 10 bases map to TRBD2. CDR1 is MNHEY, CDR2 SVGAGI, per germline. J lost 7 bases, V lost 6 bases, and 9 bases had no gene match. The CDR3 runs to 15 residues. Here the CDR3 reads CASRRLAGEGNEQFF. The DNA for the CDR3 is TGTGCCAGCAGGCGGCTAGCGGGAGAGGGAAATGAGCAGTTCTTC.

The genes are TRBV5-1 and TRBJ2-3; D assignment may be TRBD1 or TRBD2 (5 bases each). CDR1 SGHRS and CDR2 YFSETQ come from the germline V gene. V was clipped by 6 bases and J by 5 bases, with 13 bases between them. The CDR3 runs 13 residues. CDR3 protein: CASNPWDEDTQYF. In DNA form, the CDR3 reads TGCGCCAGCAACCCCTGGGACGAAGATACGCAGTATTTT.